One sample yielded the 20 T cell receptor beta chains listed below, sequenced in a study of blood T cell repertoires in COVID-19. Libraries were prepared by immunoSEQ multiplex PCR; TCRdb keeps only in-frame clonotypes and omits some of them. The sample yields 110,000 to 150,000 clones, 82% seen once. Specimen: peripheral blood. These receptors were obtained from a woman over 75 with acute or convalescent COVID-19.

This clone has only a few counts. V usage is TRBV27 and J usage is TRBJ1-6, with 9 bases fitting TRBD1. The V segment lost 2 bases and the J segment 10 bases; nucleotides outside the gene matches: 12. This CDR3 has 17 residues. The germline gives CDR1 MNHEY, CDR2 SMNVEV (reference sequence). The CDR3 loop reads CASSLPSGQGRRSPLHF. The CDR3 DNA follows: TGTGCCAGCAGTTTACCGTCGGGACAGGGAAGGCGGTCACCCCTCCACTTT.

This clone was seen just once. This chain connects TRBV28 to TRBJ2-7; a weak D match, TRBD1 (6 bases). The V gene lost 2 bases and the J gene lost 5 bases, with 16 bases spanning the gap. This CDR3 spans 15 amino acids. The germline V gene encodes CDR1 MDHEN and CDR2 SYDVKM. CDR3 loop: CASSLRTVFDDEQYF. The CDR3 DNA is TGTGCCAGCAGTTTAAGGACAGTTTTTGACGACGAGCAGTACTTC.

The chain uses TRBV5-1 and TRBJ2-7; the match to TRBD1 covers 8 bases. Germline lookup yields CDR1 SGHRS and CDR2 YFSETQ. The CDR3 covers 15 residues. Trimming took 4 bases from V and 0 from J; bases not matched to a gene: 6. The CDR3 sequence is CASSSRDRSSYEQYF. CDR3 DNA sequence: TGCGCCAGCAGCAGCCGGGACAGGAGCTCCTACGAGCAGTACTTC.

The rearrangement links TRBV7-2 to TRBJ2-2, with D perhaps TRBD1 (5 bases). The V and J ends lost 5 bases and 1 base respectively, with 14 bases between them. Per the germline V gene, CDR1 is SGHTA and CDR2 is FQGNSA. This CDR3 has 16 residues. The CDR3: CASSPRARGNTGELFF. DNA of the CDR3: TGTGCCAGCAGCCCTCGGGCAAGGGGGAACACCGGGGAGCTGTTTTTT.

The gene calls are TRBV7-8 and TRBJ2-7; tentative D call: TRBD2 (6 bases). Germline lookup yields CDR1 SGHVS and CDR2 FQNEAQ. Trimming took off 5 bases at V and 6 bases at J, with 14 bases between the two ends. The CDR3 contains 13 residues. Here the CDR3 DNA reads TGTGCCAGCAGCCCCCTGGCGGGGCCCGAGCAGTACTTC. This gives the protein CASSPLAGPEQYF.

This rearrangement joins TRBV4-1 to TRBJ2-4; D gene uncertain. The CDR3 is 14 residues long. Germline V gene data show CDR1 as MGHRA and CDR2 as YSYEKL. Trimming removed 1 base at V and 8 bases at J, with 12 bases between. Written as DNA, the CDR3 is TGCGCCAGCAGCCAAGGCGGTGGTCGGTACATTCAGTACTTC. Translation: CASSQGGGRYIQYF.

The chain recombines TRBV24-1 with TRBJ1-2; the match to TRBD1 covers 7 bases. Germline CDR1 KGHDR, CDR2 SFDVKD. The junction had 6 bases not matched to a gene; V was cut back by 1 base and J by 8 bases. The CDR3 consists of 14 residues. The CDR3 spells CATSDFTGERGYTF. The CDR3 DNA reads TGTGCCACCAGTGATTTCACAGGGGAGCGAGGCTACACCTTC.

The chain links TRBV2 to TRBJ2-1, with TRBD2 matching over 9 bases. Germline CDR1 and CDR2: SNHLY and FYNNEI. The CDR3 length is 16 residues. J was trimmed by 9 bases and V by 3 bases; bases with no gene match: 12. The CDR3 DNA follows: TGTGCCAGCAGTGAGTGGGGCGGGAGGGTCGGTAGTGAGCAGTTCTTC. This translates into CASSEWGGRVGSEQFF.

The V call is TRBV11-2, the J call TRBJ2-3, with 10 nucleotides matching TRBD1. The CDR3 consists of 15 residues. Germline assignment: CDR1 SGHAT and CDR2 FQNNGV. The J segment lost 7 bases and the V segment lost 4 bases, leaving 8 bases of the junction unmatched. The CDR3 DNA follows: TGTGCCAGCAGCTCACCGGGACAGGGGTTACATACGCAGTATTTT. Translated: CASSSPGQGLHTQYF. Full variable domain (remainder filled in from reference TRBV11-2 and TRBJ2-3): EAGVAQSPRYKIIEKRQSVAFWCNPISGHATLYWYQQILGQGPKLLIQFQNNGVVDDSQLPKDRFSAERLKGVDSTLKIQPAKLEDSAVYLCASSSPGQGLHTQYFGPGTRLTVL.

The table lists this clone with a count of one. The chain joins TRBV18 to TRBJ2-2; weak D call: TRBD1 (6 bases). Germline V CDR1 and CDR2: KGHSH, LQKENI. Trimming took off 1 base at V and 2 bases at J, with 14 bases between the two ends. The CDR3 is 17 residues long. CDR3 protein: CASSPLQGRVNTGELFF. The CDR3 DNA reads as TGTGCCAGCTCACCACTACAGGGACGGGTAAACACCGGGGAGCTGTTTTTT.

This clone was observed once. V usage is TRBV18 and J usage is TRBJ2-1; 9 bases fit TRBD2. Germline CDR1 and CDR2: KGHSH and LQKENI. V lost 1 base to trimming and J lost 6 bases; unmatched junction nucleotides: 13. There are 18 residues in the CDR3. The CDR3 DNA follows: TGTGCCAGCTCACCACTCATGTTGATCGGAGCGGGAGGCAATGAGCAGTTCTTC. It encodes CASSPLMLIGAGGNEQFF.

This clone was recorded only once. J is TRBJ2-1 and V is TRBV7-8; the match to TRBD2 covers 12 bases. After removal of 5 bases from V and 8 bases from J, the junction contained 13 bases not matched to a gene. Germline V CDR1 and CDR2: SGHVS, FQNEAQ. This CDR3 is 17 amino acids long. The CDR3 region is CASSLRLAGVVVYEQFF. Here the CDR3 DNA reads TGTGCCAGCAGCCTCAGACTAGCGGGAGTTGTAGTCTATGAGCAGTTCTTC.

The chain joins TRBV5-1 to TRBJ1-1; no clear D gene. V dropped 0 bases and J dropped 5 bases, with 8 bases sitting between them. Germline V lookup: CDR1 SGHRS, CDR2 YFSETQ. This CDR3 is 13 amino acids long. DNA of the CDR3: TGCGCCAGCAGCTTGGGAGGGAGGACTGAAGCTTTCTTT. Its translation: CASSLGGRTEAFF.

The chain has TRBV7-2 and TRBJ2-5; D might be TRBD2 (5 bases). The CDR3 is 15 amino acids. CDR1 SGHTA and CDR2 FQGNSA come from the germline V gene. The V and J ends lost 5 bases and 1 base respectively, with 14 bases between them. The CDR3 region is CASSPGVSFQETQYF. The DNA for the CDR3 is TGTGCCAGCAGCCCCGGGGTATCATTCCAAGAGACCCAGTACTTC.

This rearrangement joins TRBV4-1 to TRBJ2-7; 9 nucleotides align to TRBD2. In germline, CDR1 is MGHRA, CDR2 YSYEKL. V shed 4 bases and J 6 bases; nucleotides not matched to a gene: 16. The CDR3 runs 17 residues. The CDR3 sequence: CASSPLGLAGDSPEQYF. DNA for the CDR3: TGCGCCAGCAGCCCCCTGGGGTTAGCGGGAGATTCCCCCGAGCAGTACTTC.

The chain uses TRBV5-1 and TRBJ1-4; a possible D gene is TRBD1 (6 bases). This CDR3 is 17 amino acids long. From germline, CDR1 is SGHRS and CDR2 YFSETQ. Trimming removed 2 bases at V and 0 bases at J, with 14 bases between. CDR3 nucleotides: TGCGCCAGCAGCTTAAGCCCCCGGACAGCAACTAATGAAAAACTGTTTTTT. This sequence encodes CASSLSPRTATNEKLFF.

The CDR3 reads CASSQRDRSAANYGYTF. The CDR3 DNA reads as TGCGCCAGCAGCCAGCGGGACCGCTCCGCCGCTAACTATGGCTACACCTTC. This sequence joins TRBV4-1 and TRBJ1-2; TRBD1 is a possible D gene (5 bases). This CDR3 is built from 17 residues. The V gene's germline CDR1 is MGHRA and CDR2 YSYEKL. V was cut by 3 bases and J by 0 bases, with 17 bases left in between.

The chain carries TRBV20-1 and TRBJ1-4; TRBD1 is a possible D gene (5 bases). This CDR3 has 13 residues. Trimming removed 3 bases at V and 9 bases at J, with 14 bases between. Germline assignment: CDR1 DFQATT and CDR2 SNEGSKA (reference sequence). DNA of the CDR3: TGCAGTGCTAGTAAAGGGACTGGGAAAAAACTGTTTTTT. It is translated as CSASKGTGKKLFF.

J is TRBJ2-7 and V is TRBV5-4, with 12 bases lining up with TRBD2. V trimming: 1 base; J trimming: 6 bases; junction bases outside the gene matches: 5. This CDR3 contains 15 residues. Germline V lookup: CDR1 SGHNT, CDR2 YYREEE (reference sequence). CDR3 sequence (DNA): TGTGCCAGCAGCTTGCAACTAGCGGGAGGAACCGAGCAGTACTTC. Its translation: CASSLQLAGGTEQYF.

V usage is TRBV20-1 and J usage is TRBJ2-3; D not resolved. Deletions cut 5 bases from V and 7 bases from J, with 10 bases between. This CDR3 has 11 residues. CDR1 is DFQATT and CDR2 is SNEGSKA in the germline V gene (reference sequence). CDR3 nucleotide sequence: TGCAGTGCTCCACACCTCCATACGCAGTATTTT. It is translated as CSAPHLHTQYF.